This T cell receptor beta chain was found in a study of glioma-infiltrating T cells after dendritic cell vaccination. The V gene's germline CDR1 is GTSNPN and CDR2 SVGIG (reference sequence). The CDR3 extends over 13 amino acids. Trimming took 1 base from V and 5 from J, leaving 11 bases between them. The time point: after dendritic cell vaccination, including at tumor progression/relapse. The PCR used 60 V beta and 13 J beta primers. Using immunoSEQ multiplex PCR, the repertoire was profiled, and TCRdb retains in-frame clones only, with some absent. The sample lists about 87,000 clones; around 83% were seen once.

This sequence was found in a human donor with glioblastoma. The rearrangement uses TRBV30 and TRBJ1-1; D is perhaps TRBD1 (6 bases). This sample comprised blood, obtained after dendritic cell vaccination. The DNA for the CDR3 is TGTGCCTGGAGTGGAACAGGGAAAACTGAAGCTTTCTTT. This translates into CAWSGTGKTEAFF.